The T cell receptor beta chain under discussion was sequenced for a study of T cell responses to AZD1222 COVID-19 vaccine. General observations from the study: Donors were chiefly white British, with a greater number of females, and clonal diversity was perhaps underestimated. Unmutated variant regions reportedly attract nearly half of all spike-specific TCRs. The study identified only six AZD1222 recipients as seropositive at baseline.

Using immunoSEQ multiplex PCR, the repertoire was profiled, and TCRdb retains in-frame clones only, with some absent. The table includes around 80,000 clones, nearly 90% detected once. Pooling covered second doses at about 4 or about 12 weeks. Regarding this clone: Antigen: not known.

This specimen was peripheral blood, taken 28 days after the second AZD1222 dose. This receptor was obtained from an adult who received the AZD1222 COVID-19 vaccine.

CDR3 region: CASSFRTSGEETQYF. As DNA, the CDR3 is TGTGCCAGCAGCTTCAGGACTAGCGGAGAAGAGACCCAGTACTTC. V usage is TRBV7-2 and J usage is TRBJ2-5; TRBD2 matches at 10 bases. From germline, CDR1 is SGHTA and CDR2 FQGNSA. The V segment lost 3 bases and the J segment 3 bases; nucleotides outside the gene matches: 4. This CDR3 is built from 15 residues. Full variable domain (remainder filled in from reference TRBV7-2 and TRBJ2-5): GAGVSQSPSNKVTEKGKDVELRCDPISGHTALYWYRQSLGQGLEFLIYFQGNSAPDKSGLPSDRFSAERTGGSVSTLTIQRTQQEDSAVYLCASSFRTSGEETQYFGPGTRLLVL.